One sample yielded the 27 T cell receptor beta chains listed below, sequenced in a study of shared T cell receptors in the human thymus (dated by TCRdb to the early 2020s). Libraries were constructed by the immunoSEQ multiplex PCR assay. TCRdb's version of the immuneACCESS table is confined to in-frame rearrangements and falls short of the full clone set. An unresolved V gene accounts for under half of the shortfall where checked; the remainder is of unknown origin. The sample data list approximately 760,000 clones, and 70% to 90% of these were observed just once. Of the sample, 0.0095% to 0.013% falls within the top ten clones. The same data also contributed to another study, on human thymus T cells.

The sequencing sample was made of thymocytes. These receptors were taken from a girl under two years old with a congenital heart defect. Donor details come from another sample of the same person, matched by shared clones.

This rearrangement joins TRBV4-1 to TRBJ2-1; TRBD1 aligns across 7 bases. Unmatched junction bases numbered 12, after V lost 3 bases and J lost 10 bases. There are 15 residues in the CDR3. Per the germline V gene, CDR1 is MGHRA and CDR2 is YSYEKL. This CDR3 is CASSHPRTGRREQFF. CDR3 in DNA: TGCGCCAGCAGCCACCCTCGGACAGGACGAAGAGAGCAGTTCTTC.

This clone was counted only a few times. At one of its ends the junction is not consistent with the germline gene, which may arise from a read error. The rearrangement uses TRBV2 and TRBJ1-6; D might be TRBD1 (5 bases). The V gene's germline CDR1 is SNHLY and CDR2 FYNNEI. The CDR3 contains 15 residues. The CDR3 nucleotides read TGTGCCAGCAGGGAAGGGCAGGGAAGGGGTTCACCCCTCCACTTT. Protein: CASREGQGRGSPLHF. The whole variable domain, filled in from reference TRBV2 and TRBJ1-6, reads EPEVTQTPSHQVTQMGQEVILRCVPISNHLYFYWYRQILGQKVEFLVSFYNNEISEKSEIFDDQFSVERPDGSNFTLKIRSTKLEDSAMYFCASREGQGRGSPLHFGNGTRLTVT.

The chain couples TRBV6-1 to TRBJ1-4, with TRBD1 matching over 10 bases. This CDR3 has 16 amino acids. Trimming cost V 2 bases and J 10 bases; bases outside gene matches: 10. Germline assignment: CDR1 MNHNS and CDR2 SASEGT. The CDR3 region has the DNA TGTGCCAGCAGTGAATGGAAGGGACAGGGGTACGGAAAACTGTTTTTT. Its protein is CASSEWKGQGYGKLFF.

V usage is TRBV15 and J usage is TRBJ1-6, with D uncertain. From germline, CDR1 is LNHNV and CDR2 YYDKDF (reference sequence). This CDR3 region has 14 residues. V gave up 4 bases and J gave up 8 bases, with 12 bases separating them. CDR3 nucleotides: TGTGCCACCAGCATTCAACAGCTCTATTCACCCCTCCACTTT. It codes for CATSIQQLYSPLHF.

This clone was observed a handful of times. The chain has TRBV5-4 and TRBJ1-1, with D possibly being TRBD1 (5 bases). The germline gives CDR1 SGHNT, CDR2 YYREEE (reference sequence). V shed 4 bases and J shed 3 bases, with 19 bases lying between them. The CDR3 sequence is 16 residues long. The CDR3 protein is CASSIRRDFQDTEAFF. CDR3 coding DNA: TGTGCCAGCAGCATACGCCGGGACTTCCAAGACACTGAAGCTTTCTTT.

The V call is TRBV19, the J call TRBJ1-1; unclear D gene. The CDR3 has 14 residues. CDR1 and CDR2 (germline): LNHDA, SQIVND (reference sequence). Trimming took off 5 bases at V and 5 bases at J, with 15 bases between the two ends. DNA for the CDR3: TGTGCCAGTAGTTTTCGCCAAAGCAAAACTGAAGCTTTCTTT. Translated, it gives CASSFRQSKTEAFF.

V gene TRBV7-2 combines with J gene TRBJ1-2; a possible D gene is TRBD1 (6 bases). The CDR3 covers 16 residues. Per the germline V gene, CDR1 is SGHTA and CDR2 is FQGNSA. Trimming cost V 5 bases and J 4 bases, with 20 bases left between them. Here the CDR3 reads CASSRRTVEYGYGYTF. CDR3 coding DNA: TGTGCCAGCAGCAGAAGGACAGTAGAGTACGGCTATGGCTACACCTTC.

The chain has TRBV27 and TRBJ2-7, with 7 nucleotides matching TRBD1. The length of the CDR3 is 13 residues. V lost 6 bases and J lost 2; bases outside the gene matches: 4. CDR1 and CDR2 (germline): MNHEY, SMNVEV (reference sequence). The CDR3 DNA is TGTGCCAGCAGCCCGGGACAGACCTACGAGCAGTACTTC. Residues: CASSPGQTYEQYF.

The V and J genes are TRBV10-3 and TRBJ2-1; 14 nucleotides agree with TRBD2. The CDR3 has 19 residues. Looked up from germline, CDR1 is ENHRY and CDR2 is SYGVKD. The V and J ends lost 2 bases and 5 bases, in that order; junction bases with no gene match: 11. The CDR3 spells CAISEPTGTSGGPNNEQFF. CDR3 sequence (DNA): TGTGCCATCAGTGAGCCTACCGGGACTAGCGGGGGTCCCAACAATGAGCAGTTCTTC.

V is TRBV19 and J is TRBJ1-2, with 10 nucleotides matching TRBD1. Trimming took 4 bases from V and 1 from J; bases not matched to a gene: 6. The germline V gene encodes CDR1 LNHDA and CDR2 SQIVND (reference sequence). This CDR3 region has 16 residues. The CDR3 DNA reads TGTGCCAGTAGTAACGCCCGGGACAGGGGTAACTATGGCTACACCTTC. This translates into CASSNARDRGNYGYTF.

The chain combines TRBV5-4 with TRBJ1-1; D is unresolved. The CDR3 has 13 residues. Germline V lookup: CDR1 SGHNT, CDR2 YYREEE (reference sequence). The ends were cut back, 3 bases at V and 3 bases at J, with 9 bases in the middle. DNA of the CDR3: TGTGCCAGCAGCTCGTACCAGTACACTGAAGCTTTCTTT. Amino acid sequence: CASSSYQYTEAFF.

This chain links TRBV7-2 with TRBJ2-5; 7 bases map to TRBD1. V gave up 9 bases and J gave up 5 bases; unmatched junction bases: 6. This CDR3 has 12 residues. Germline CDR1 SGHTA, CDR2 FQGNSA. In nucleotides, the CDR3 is TGTGCCAGAGACAGGGTGGGGGAGACCCAGTACTTC. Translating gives CARDRVGETQYF.

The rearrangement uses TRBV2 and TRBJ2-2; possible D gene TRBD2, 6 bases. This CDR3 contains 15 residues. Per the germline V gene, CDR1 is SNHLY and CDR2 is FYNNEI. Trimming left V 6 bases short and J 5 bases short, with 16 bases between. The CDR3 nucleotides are TGTGCCAGCAGCCTCGGGCCCGGGGGAACCGGGGAGCTGTTTTTT. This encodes CASSLGPGGTGELFF.

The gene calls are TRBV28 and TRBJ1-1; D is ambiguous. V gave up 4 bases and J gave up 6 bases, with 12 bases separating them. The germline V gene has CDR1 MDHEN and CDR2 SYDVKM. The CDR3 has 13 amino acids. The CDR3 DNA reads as TGTGCCAGCAGTTGGGTGAAGGGAGCTGAAGCTTTCTTT. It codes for CASSWVKGAEAFF. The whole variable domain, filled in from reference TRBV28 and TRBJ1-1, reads DVKVTQSSRYLVKRTGEKVFLECVQDMDHENMFWYRQDPGLGLRLIYFSYDVKMKEKGDIPEGYSVSREKKERFSLILESASTNQTSMYLCASSWVKGAEAFFGQGTRLTVV.

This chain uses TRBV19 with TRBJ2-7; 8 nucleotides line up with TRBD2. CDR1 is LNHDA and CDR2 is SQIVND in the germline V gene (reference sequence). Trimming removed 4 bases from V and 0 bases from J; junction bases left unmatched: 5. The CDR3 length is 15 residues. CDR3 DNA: TGTGCCAGTAGTAACACGGGGGGGGCCTCCTACGAGCAGTACTTC. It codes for CASSNTGGASYEQYF. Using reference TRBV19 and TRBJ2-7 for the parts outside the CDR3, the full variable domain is DGGITQSPKYLFRKEGQNVTLSCEQNLNHDAMYWYRQDPGQGLRLIYYSQIVNDFQKGDIAEGYSVSREKKESFPLTVTSAQKNPTAFYLCASSNTGGASYEQYFGPGTRLTVT.

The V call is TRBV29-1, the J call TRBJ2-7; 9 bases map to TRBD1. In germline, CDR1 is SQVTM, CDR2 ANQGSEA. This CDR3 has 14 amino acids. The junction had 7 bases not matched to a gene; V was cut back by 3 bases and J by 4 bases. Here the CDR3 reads CSVDSGTGRYEQYF. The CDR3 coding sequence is TGCAGCGTTGATTCCGGGACAGGGAGATACGAGCAGTACTTC.

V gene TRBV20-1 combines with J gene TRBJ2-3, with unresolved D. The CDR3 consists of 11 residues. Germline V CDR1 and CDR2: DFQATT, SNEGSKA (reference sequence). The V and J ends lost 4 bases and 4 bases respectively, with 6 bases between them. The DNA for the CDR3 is TGCAGTGCTATTTTATCAGATACGCAGTATTTT. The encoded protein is CSAILSDTQYF.

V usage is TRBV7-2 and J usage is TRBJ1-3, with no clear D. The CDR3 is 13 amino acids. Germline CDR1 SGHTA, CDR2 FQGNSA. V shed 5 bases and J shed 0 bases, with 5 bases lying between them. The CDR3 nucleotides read TGTGCCAGCAGCCAACTCTCTGGAAACACCATATATTTT. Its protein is CASSQLSGNTIYF.

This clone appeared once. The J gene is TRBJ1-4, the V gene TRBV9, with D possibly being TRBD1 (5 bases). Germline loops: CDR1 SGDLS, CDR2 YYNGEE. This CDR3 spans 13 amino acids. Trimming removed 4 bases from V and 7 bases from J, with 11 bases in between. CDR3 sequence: CASSIRGGEKLFF. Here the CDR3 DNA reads TGTGCCAGCAGCATTAGGGGAGGTGAAAAACTGTTTTTT. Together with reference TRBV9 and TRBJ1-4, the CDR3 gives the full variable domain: DSGVTQTPKHLITATGQRVTLRCSPRSGDLSVYWYQQSLDQGLQFLIQYYNGEERAKGNILERFSAQQFPDLHSELNLSSLELGDSALYFCASSIRGGEKLFFGSGTQLSVL.

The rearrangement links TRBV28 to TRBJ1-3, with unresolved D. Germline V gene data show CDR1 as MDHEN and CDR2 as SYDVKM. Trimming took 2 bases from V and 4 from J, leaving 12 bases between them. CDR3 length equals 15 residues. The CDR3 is CASSLNGPGGNTIYF. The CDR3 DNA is TGTGCCAGCAGTTTAAATGGGCCTGGGGGAAACACCATATATTTT.

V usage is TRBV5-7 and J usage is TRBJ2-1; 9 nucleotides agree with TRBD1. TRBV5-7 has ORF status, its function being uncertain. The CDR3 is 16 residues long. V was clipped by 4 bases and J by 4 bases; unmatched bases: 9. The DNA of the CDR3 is TGTGCCAGCAGCAACACGGACAGGGGAAAATACAATGAGCAGTTCTTC. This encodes CASSNTDRGKYNEQFF.

CDR3 amino acids: CASSLPRDRVNQETQYF. CDR3 coding DNA: TGTGCCAGCAGCTTACCCCGGGACAGAGTGAACCAAGAGACCCAGTACTTC. V is TRBV5-4 and J is TRBJ2-5, with 7 bases aligning to TRBD1. The V and J ends lost 2 bases and 0 bases, in that order; junction bases with no gene match: 10. The CDR3 extends over 17 amino acids. Germline values: CDR1 SGHNT, CDR2 YYREEE (reference sequence). Full variable domain (outside the CDR3, taken from reference TRBV5-4 and TRBJ2-5): ETGVTQSPTHLIKTRGQQVTLRCSSQSGHNTVSWYQQALGQGPQFIFQYYREEENGRGNFPPRFSGLQFPNYSSELNVNALELDDSALYLCASSLPRDRVNQETQYFGPGTRLLVL.

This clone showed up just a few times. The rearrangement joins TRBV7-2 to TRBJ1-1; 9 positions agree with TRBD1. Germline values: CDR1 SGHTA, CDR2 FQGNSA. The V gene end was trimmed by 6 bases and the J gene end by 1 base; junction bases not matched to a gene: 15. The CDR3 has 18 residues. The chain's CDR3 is CASRHDPGQGRQNTEAFF. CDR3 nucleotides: TGTGCCAGCAGACACGACCCGGGACAGGGACGACAGAACACTGAAGCTTTCTTT.

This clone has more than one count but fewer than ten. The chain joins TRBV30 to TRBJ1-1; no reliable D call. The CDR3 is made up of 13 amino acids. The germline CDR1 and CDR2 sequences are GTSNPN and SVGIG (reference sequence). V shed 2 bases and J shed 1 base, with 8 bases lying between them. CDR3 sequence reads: CAWSTPTNTEAFF. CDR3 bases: TGTGCCTGGAGTACACCAACGAACACTGAAGCTTTCTTT.

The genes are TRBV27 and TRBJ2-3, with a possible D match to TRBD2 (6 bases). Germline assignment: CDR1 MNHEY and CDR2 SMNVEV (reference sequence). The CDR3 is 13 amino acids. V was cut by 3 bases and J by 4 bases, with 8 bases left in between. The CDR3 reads CASSLVAADTQYF. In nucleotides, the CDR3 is TGTGCCAGCAGTTTGGTAGCGGCAGATACGCAGTATTTT.

The CDR3 protein is CSAHSLQPGQGGNEQFF. CDR3 DNA: TGCAGCGCCCACTCCCTCCAACCGGGACAGGGGGGCAATGAGCAGTTCTTC. The chain is built from TRBV29-1 and TRBJ2-1; 11 nucleotides line up with TRBD1. Germline assignment: CDR1 SQVTM and CDR2 ANQGSEA. The J segment lost 6 bases and the V segment lost 7 bases, leaving 17 bases of the junction unmatched. This CDR3 spans 17 amino acids.

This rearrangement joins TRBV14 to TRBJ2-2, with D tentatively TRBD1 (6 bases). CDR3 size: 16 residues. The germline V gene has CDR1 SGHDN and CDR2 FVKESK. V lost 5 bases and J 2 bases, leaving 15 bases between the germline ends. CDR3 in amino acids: CASSGMGTNNTGELFF. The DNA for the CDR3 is TGTGCCAGCAGCGGGATGGGGACAAACAACACCGGGGAGCTGTTTTTT.